Following are 11 T cell receptor beta chains from one sample sequenced in a study of cytomegalovirus exposure and HLA in healthy donors. PCR involved 60 Vbeta and 13 Jbeta primers. The protocol was immunoSEQ multiplex PCR, while the TCRdb copy is restricted to in-frame clones and leaves out a portion. The profile shows more than 75,000 clones, 75% to 90% of them singletons. Input material: PBMCs. The receptors come from a man between 18 and 35 years old in good health and CMV-seronegative.

The gene calls are TRBV5-4 and TRBJ2-7, with 9 positions matching TRBD2. The trim removed 0 bases at V and 5 bases at J, leaving 6 bases unmatched. CDR3 length equals 15 residues. From germline, CDR1 is SGHNT and CDR2 YYREEE (reference sequence). CDR3 nucleotides: TGTGCCAGCAGCTTGGAGAGCGGGAGGATCAACGAGCAGTACTTC. The encoded protein is CASSLESGRINEQYF. Filled out from reference TRBV5-4 and TRBJ2-7, the complete variable domain reads ETGVTQSPTHLIKTRGQQVTLRCSSQSGHNTVSWYQQALGQGPQFIFQYYREEENGRGNFPPRFSGLQFPNYSSELNVNALELDDSALYLCASSLESGRINEQYFGPGTRLTVT.

V gene TRBV7-6 combines with J gene TRBJ2-3; D perhaps matches TRBD2 (7 bases). Germline V gene lookup returns CDR1 SGHVS and CDR2 FNYEAQ. V shed 1 base and J shed 2 bases, with 13 bases lying between them. CDR3 size: 16 residues. The CDR3 sequence is CASSLDVGGATDTQYF. Written as DNA, the CDR3 is TGTGCCAGCAGCTTAGATGTAGGGGGGGCCACAGATACGCAGTATTTT.

V usage is TRBV12-5 and J usage is TRBJ1-1; tentative D call: TRBD1 (6 bases). The CDR3 consists of 16 residues. Germline CDR1 LGHNT, CDR2 FRNRAP. V shed 6 bases and J shed 11 bases, with 28 bases lying between them. Here the CDR3 reads CASGRTPIFLAGEAFF. The CDR3 bases are TGTGCTAGTGGGCGAACCCCAATTTTTCTGGCAGGGGAGGCTTTCTTT.

This rearrangement joins TRBV7-9 to TRBJ2-7; the D gene is possibly TRBD1 (6 bases). This CDR3 spans 13 amino acids. The ends were cut back, 9 bases at V and 5 bases at J, with 17 bases in the middle. Per germline, CDR1 SEHNR and CDR2 FQNEAQ (reference sequence). In nucleotides, the CDR3 is TGTGCCAGTCGCTATCCAGGGGTGGACGAGCAGTACTTC. Translated: CASRYPGVDEQYF.

This clone is a singleton in its sample. Sequence at one end of the junction differs from germline and may be a read error. V and J are TRBV7-9 and TRBJ2-1; D is unclear. This CDR3 contains 16 residues. Germline CDR1 SEHNR, CDR2 FQNEAQ (reference sequence). The CDR3 coding sequence is TGTTCCAGCAGCTCCACTCGAATGAGCTCCTACAATGAGCAGTTCTTC. The encoded protein is CSSSSTRMSSYNEQFF.

The V and J genes are TRBV2 and TRBJ2-5; D is ambiguous. The end of the DNA aligns better with TRBJ2-7, so the J call may be wrong. CDR1 SNHLY and CDR2 FYNNEI come from the germline V gene. This CDR3 comprises 11 residues. CDR3: CASSASYEQYF. The CDR3 DNA is TGTGCCAGCAGTGCCTCCTACGAGCAGTACTTC.

The chain has TRBV9 and TRBJ2-5, with 7 bases lining up with TRBD2. Germline-derived CDR1 and CDR2 are SGDLS and YYNGEE. The CDR3 has 14 amino acids. J lost 5 bases, V lost 4 bases, and 8 bases had no gene match. This CDR3 is CASSFSGTTETQYF. Written as DNA, the CDR3 is TGTGCCAGCAGCTTCTCCGGGACTACTGAGACCCAGTACTTC.

The chain is built from TRBV13 and TRBJ2-2; 8 bases are a match to TRBD1. Germline CDR1 PRHDT, CDR2 FYEKMQ (reference sequence). This CDR3 contains 16 residues. J was trimmed by 3 bases and V by 0 bases; bases with no gene match: 3. In DNA, the CDR3 is TGTGCCAGCAGCTTAGGGGACAGGGTGGACACCGGGGAGCTGTTTTTT. Protein product: CASSLGDRVDTGELFF.

V and J are TRBV7-2 and TRBJ2-1; 8 nucleotides agree with TRBD2. After removal of 3 bases from V and 8 bases from J, the junction contained 6 bases not matched to a gene. The CDR3 contains 14 residues. Germline lookup yields CDR1 SGHTA and CDR2 FQGNSA. Written as DNA, the CDR3 is TGTGCCAGCAGCTTTGACGGGAGGGGGTATGAGCAGTTCTTC. Encoded protein: CASSFDGRGYEQFF.

V usage is TRBV4-2 and J usage is TRBJ2-7; 11 nucleotides align to TRBD2. This CDR3 comprises 15 residues. CDR1 and CDR2 from the germline V gene are LGHNA and YNFKEQ. Trimming took 4 bases from V and 3 from J; bases not matched to a gene: 5. This CDR3 reads CASSPGLAGGYEQYF. CDR3 DNA: TGTGCCAGCAGCCCAGGGCTAGCGGGAGGCTACGAGCAGTACTTC.

V and J are TRBV12-5 and TRBJ2-2; the D is unclear. The germline V gene has CDR1 LGHNT and CDR2 FRNRAP. V was cut by 1 base and J by 5 bases, with 11 bases left in between. The CDR3 covers 15 residues. The CDR3 protein is CASGLAVLGTGELFF. The CDR3 nucleotides read TGTGCTAGTGGTTTGGCGGTCCTAGGTACCGGGGAGCTGTTTTTT.